These 10 T cell receptor beta chains were all obtained from the same sample, sequenced in a study of human T cells and chemical hapten exposure (dated by TCRdb to the early 2020s). Library creation used RACE. Instrument on record: NextSeq 500. TCRdb reran the public reads through fastp at Q25 and MiXCR, keeping productive beta chains. Each entry is one CDR3 protein sequence, shown with its most common DNA and genes. The sample table holds around 56,000 distinct CDR3 sequences, of which more than 9% were seen once. About 8.9% of the sample lies in the top ten. In light of the paper, this sample's time point label describes: pre-sensitization, week 0. Reading the label with the study, this specimen's treatment or condition is: therapeutic diphenylcyclopropenone sensitization with weekly scalp DPC. The sequences come from whole blood, collected in connection with sensitization to the hapten diphenylcyclopropenone (DPC). These receptors all come from a man aged 40-55 years with alopecia areata. Some clones in this sample may be carry-over from other donors' samples.

The chain recombines TRBV27 with TRBJ2-3, with D perhaps TRBD2 (6 bases). This CDR3 is built from 18 residues. Germline lookup yields CDR1 MNHEY and CDR2 SMNVEV (reference sequence). The V end was cut by 5 bases, the J end by 5 bases, with 26 bases between. CDR3 DNA sequence: TGTGCCAGCAGTCCGGGGCCAGGCACCACCGCCGGGGGAGATACGCAGTATTTT. Translating it yields CASSPGPGTTAGGDTQYF.

The V call is TRBV29-1, the J call TRBJ1-1; 7 bases are a match to TRBD1. Germline loops: CDR1 SQVTM, CDR2 ANQGSEA. J was trimmed by 1 base and V by 7 bases; bases with no gene match: 3. This CDR3 spans 12 amino acids. In DNA, the CDR3 is TGCAGCGGGGGACAGCAGAACACTGAAGCTTTCTTT. Protein sequence: CSGGQQNTEAFF.

This sequence joins TRBV3-2 and TRBJ2-1; TRBD2 was called by the table and not checked on the DNA. TRBV3-2 is a listed pseudogene. This CDR3 has 23 amino acids. The CDR3 DNA is TGTGCCAGCAGCCAAGTCGGGAGACTAGCGGGAAGATTCCCCGACAGCTCCTACAATGAGCAGTTCTTC. It specifies CASSQVGRLAGRFPDSSYNEQFF.

This clonotype was picked up many times. The chain combines TRBV20-1 with TRBJ1-1; D is unresolved. The CDR3 runs to 12 residues. CDR1 DFQATT and CDR2 SNEGSKA come from the germline V gene (reference sequence). V was cut by 6 bases and J by 4 bases, with 12 bases left in between. CDR3 amino acids: CSAPGRLTEAFF. DNA for the CDR3: TGCAGTGCCCCTGGGAGGCTCACTGAAGCTTTCTTT.

The table lists this clonotype with many counts. The chain joins TRBV20-1 to TRBJ2-7; D assignment may be TRBD1 or TRBD2 (5 bases each). V lost 7 bases and J lost 6, with 10 bases in between. This CDR3 comprises 10 residues. The germline V gene has CDR1 DFQATT and CDR2 SNEGSKA (reference sequence). CDR3 bases: TGCAGTGGAAAGGGACCCGAGCAGTACTTC. This sequence encodes CSGKGPEQYF.

This clonotype has only a few counts. Written as DNA, the CDR3 is TGTGCCAGCAGCGGCGCGGGGGCCGGACTAGCGGGAGCGGAGACCCAGTACTTC. This codes for CASSGAGAGLAGAETQYF. The V call is TRBV11-1, the J call TRBJ2-5, with 13 bases identical to TRBD2. Losses at the gene ends were 5 bases for V and 5 bases for J; bases not matched to a gene: 14. The CDR3 covers 18 residues. CDR1 and CDR2 from the germline V gene are SGHAT and FQDESV (reference sequence).

The rearrangement links TRBV15 to TRBJ1-2; maybe TRBD1 (5 bases). V lost 0 bases and J 2 bases, leaving 7 bases between the germline ends. The CDR3 runs 14 residues. CDR1 is LNHNV, CDR2 YYDKDF, per germline (reference sequence). CDR3 protein: CATSRDGGNYGYTF. The CDR3 region has the DNA TGTGCCACCAGCAGAGATGGGGGAAACTATGGCTACACCTTC.

This clonotype was detected a few times. This chain connects TRBV12-3 or TRBV12-4 to TRBJ2-1, with 11 bases aligning to TRBD2. The J segment lost 5 bases and the V segment lost 7 bases, leaving 10 bases of the junction unmatched. This CDR3 comprises 16 residues. The CDR3 is CASIFAIAGGHNEQFF. In nucleotides, the CDR3 is TGTGCCAGCATCTTCGCCATAGCGGGAGGGCACAATGAGCAGTTCTTC.

The V gene is TRBV2, the J gene TRBJ1-6; D remains ambiguous. The CDR3 has 13 residues. V dropped 6 bases and J dropped 10 bases, with 13 bases sitting between them. The germline V gene has CDR1 SNHLY and CDR2 FYNNEI. The CDR3 loop reads CASRAGKESPLHF. The CDR3, as DNA: TGTGCCAGCAGGGCGGGAAAGGAATCACCCCTCCACTTT.

This clonotype has just a few counts. CDR3 region: CASRDSSYGYTF. The DNA of the CDR3 is TGTGCCAGCCGGGATTCCTCCTATGGCTACACCTTC. This rearrangement joins TRBV6-5 to TRBJ1-2; no reliable D call. The length of the CDR3 is 12 residues. V was cut by 8 bases and J by 4 bases, with 11 bases left in between. Germline CDR1 and CDR2: MNHEY and SVGAGI.